This T cell receptor (beta chain) was captured by sequencing in a study of monozygotic twins with inflammatory bowel disease (dated by TCRdb to between 2019 and 2020). For the study in its entirety: A total of around 30 monozygotic twin pairs were included in the full study, comprising nine German pairs (four IBD-concordant, five IBD-discordant) and 19 IBD-discordant Danish pairs. The search for disease-associated traits relied mainly on comparing, within discordant pairs, IBD patients with their genetically identical healthy co-twins. Each individual had, on average, about 151 000 unique TCRalpha sequences and 181 000 unique TCRbeta sequences available for analysis.

Taken from cysteine to phenylalanine, the CDR3 has 16 residues. No DNA is listed. The CDR1 and CDR2 encoded by the germline V gene are ENHRY and SYGVKD. The paper as a whole reports these results and caveats: Different T cell subtypes could not be distinguished in the analysis. Concordant and discordant twins showed no difference in repertoire similarity, possibly because of limited statistical power. The results gave no support for a single strong signal or clonotype linked to IBD. Measured by the inverse Simpson index, TCRbeta repertoire diversity was lower in IBD patients than in their healthy co-twins. IBD patients shared fewer clonotypes with other individuals than healthy twins did, most markedly in patients showing signs of disease activity. Differing immunosuppressive treatments among patients may have added background noise and inter-individual variability to the repertoires.

Preparation of the library involved 5' RACE. The input for every TCR library was 3,500 to 4,000 ng of total RNA. For each sample, cDNA synthesis was carried out in eight separate reactions using SMARTScribe reverse transcriptase. During cDNA synthesis, template switching introduced unique molecular identifiers that contained a 6-nucleotide sample barcode. Two nested PCRs of roughly 16 and 10 cycles amplified the TCRalpha and TCRbeta cDNA, and bead purification followed each PCR. Before amplification, the cDNA was treated with uracil DNA-glycosylase and purified using the QIAquick PCR purification kit. The second PCR added Illumina TruSeq-compatible adapters along with sample-specific barcodes. TapeStation and Qubit were used to check library quality and concentration, and roughly 4.8 ng of each library went into the pool. Pooled libraries were sequenced on an Illumina HiSeq2500 single-index Rapid Run with 2 x 100 bp reads and custom sequencing primers. The source study handled its data this way. MiGEC version 1.2.6 was used for UMI-based consensus assembly to correct PCR and sequencing errors. V(D)J alignment, clonotype assembly and CDR3 extraction were performed with MiXCR version 2.1.1. To normalise gene usage, clonotype sharing and MAIT/NKT TCR abundance, the top 1000, 10 000 and 20 000 clonotypes in each sample were analysed. Diversity was computed as the inverse Simpson index with the vegan R package after downsampling to 27 000 UMIs. Paired Mann-Whitney U tests were applied to discordant twin pairs, with Benjamini-Hochberg correction for multiple testing. TCRdb reprocessed the reads and provides one entry for every CDR3 protein sequence; no DNA is given. The V and J calls were determined by TCRdb, not by the authors. The sample table includes some 330,000 distinct CDR3 sequences. The ten largest clones capture about 5% of the sample.

From each donor, a roughly 2.6 ml peripheral blood sample was collected into PAXgene tubes and stored at -80 degrees C. Without any T cell sorting, total RNA was extracted from whole blood using the PAXgene blood miRNA kit on an automated QIAcube. Deep TCRalpha and TCRbeta repertoire profiling with unique molecular barcoding was performed on peripheral blood of monozygotic twin pairs concordant or discordant for inflammatory bowel disease. Smoking habits were recorded for all twin pairs, and each individual was classified as a current, former or never smoker. A remark on this clonotype: Its antigen remains undetermined.

Material: blood. Recombination linked TRBV10-3 to TRBJ2-1; TCRdb picks TRBD1, but there is no DNA to check that call. The source is a human donor with ulcerative colitis or Crohn's disease, or a healthy co-twin of an affected twin (not recorded which). The CDR3: CATHAPDRASTNEQFF.